The sequence of this T cell receptor (beta chain) was determined in a study of graft-versus-host responses after intestinal transplantation. The overall study: Every transplant recipient was induced with anti-thymocyte globulin, then maintained on tacrolimus and steroids for two to three years. Study results and caveats: The study associated peak circulating GvH clone levels with early post-transplant HvG declines.

As concerns this clone: Its matching antigen is unknown.

Profiled with immunoSEQ multiplex PCR; TCRdb holds only in-frame clones, not every one. The sample records around 25,000 clones, roughly 85% being singletons. Here the sequenced sample was PBMCs, taken 27 to 29 days after intestinal transplant. This TCR came from a human patient who received an intestinal transplant, so some T cells may come from the graft donor.

Here the CDR3 reads CASSFGQYEQYF. CDR3 sequence (DNA): TGTGCCAGCAGCTTCGGACAATACGAGCAGTACTTC. The chain combines TRBV7-8 with TRBJ2-7; the D gene is possibly TRBD1 (5 bases). This CDR3 spans 12 amino acids. Per the germline V gene, CDR1 is SGHVS and CDR2 is FQNEAQ. V lost 3 bases and J lost 4, with 7 bases in between.